These 26 T cell receptor beta chains share one sample of origin, sequenced in a study of cytomegalovirus exposure and HLA in healthy donors. Primers included in the PCR were 60 Vbeta and 13 Jbeta primers. Repertoires were generated with immunoSEQ multiplex PCR, while TCRdb's copy carries only in-frame clones and drops some. The table shows some 180,000 clones, with around 80% occurring only once. The specimen was PBMCs. These receptors all come from a girl between 10 and 17 years old in good health and CMV-seropositive.

This CDR3 is CASRDRDGNEKLFF. The DNA for the CDR3 is TGTGCCAGTAGGGACAGGGATGGAAATGAAAAACTGTTTTTT. The chain combines TRBV19 with TRBJ1-4; the match to TRBD1 covers 8 bases. The germline CDR1 and CDR2 sequences are LNHDA and SQIVND (reference sequence). The CDR3 loop spans 14 amino acids. With 6 bases clipped from V and 5 bases from J, the junction kept 5 bases outside the gene matches.

This chain uses TRBV5-5 with TRBJ1-4; 9 bases match TRBD1. This CDR3 spans 18 amino acids. The junction had 6 bases not matched to a gene; V was cut back by 0 bases and J by 0 bases. The germline V gene has CDR1 SGHKS and CDR2 YYEKEE (reference sequence). The CDR3 DNA sequence: TGTGCCAGCAGCTTGGCGGGGGGACAGGGAACAACTAATGAAAAACTGTTTTTT. This encodes CASSLAGGQGTTNEKLFF.

The chain has TRBV27 and TRBJ1-5; 8 nucleotides align to TRBD1. The CDR3 totals 16 residues. Per the germline V gene, CDR1 is MNHEY and CDR2 is SMNVEV (reference sequence). After removal of 6 bases from V and 1 base from J, the junction contained 8 bases not matched to a gene. The CDR3 reads CASSWTGPLSNQPQHF. CDR3 sequence (DNA): TGTGCCAGCAGCTGGACAGGGCCACTGAGCAATCAGCCCCAGCATTTT.

The chain is built from TRBV27 and TRBJ2-1, with 9 bases that match TRBD2. Germline V lookup: CDR1 MNHEY, CDR2 SMNVEV (reference sequence). V lost 5 bases, J lost 5 bases, and 13 bases stayed unmatched. The CDR3 is made up of 17 amino acids. CDR3 in amino acids: CASSILRAGGPNNEQFF. The CDR3 DNA is TGTGCCAGCAGTATACTACGTGCGGGAGGGCCAAACAATGAGCAGTTCTTC.

The rearrangement uses TRBV10-1 and TRBJ2-7; 13 positions agree with TRBD2. J gave up 3 bases and V 2 bases, and 4 bases lay outside the gene matches. There are 16 residues in the CDR3. The germline V gene has CDR1 WNHNN and CDR2 SYGVQD (reference sequence). In DNA, the CDR3 is TGCGCCAGCAGTGAGAGACTAGCGGGAGGCCGCTACGAGCAGTACTTC. Protein product: CASSERLAGGRYEQYF.

The chain is built from TRBV11-2 and TRBJ1-2; unclear D gene. The germline V gene encodes CDR1 SGHAT and CDR2 FQNNGV. CDR3 size: 14 residues. Deletions cut 0 bases from V and 8 bases from J, with 13 bases between. The CDR3: CASSLEADYRGYTF. The CDR3 coding sequence is TGTGCCAGCAGCTTAGAAGCGGACTATAGGGGCTACACCTTC.

The chain combines TRBV19 with TRBJ1-3, with 8 positions matching TRBD1. CDR1 is LNHDA, CDR2 SQIVND, per germline (reference sequence). V shed 6 bases, J shed 1 base, and the junction held 5 bases outside the gene matches. The CDR3 contains 15 residues. The CDR3 DNA sequence: TGTGCCAGTAGACCAGGGGGCTCGTCTGGAAACACCATATATTTT. As protein: CASRPGGSSGNTIYF.

The DNA of the CDR3 is TGTGCCATCAGTGAGTCGAACGGGAGGGCCGGGACGCAGTATTTT. Translation gives CAISESNGRAGTQYF. The rearrangement joins TRBV10-3 to TRBJ2-3; TRBD2 agrees at 8 bases. This CDR3 has 15 amino acids. The trim removed 0 bases at V and 9 bases at J, leaving 8 bases unmatched. Looked up from germline, CDR1 is ENHRY and CDR2 is SYGVKD.

The chain combines TRBV9 with TRBJ2-5; 12 bases are a match to TRBD2. Trimming removed 0 bases from V and 0 bases from J; junction bases left unmatched: 0. Germline V gene lookup returns CDR1 SGDLS and CDR2 YYNGEE. The CDR3 runs 16 residues. The CDR3 protein is CASSVASGRDQETQYF. CDR3 DNA sequence: TGTGCCAGCAGCGTAGCTAGCGGGAGGGACCAAGAGACCCAGTACTTC.

This sequence joins TRBV5-6 and TRBJ2-6; D is unclear. This CDR3 has 15 amino acids. From germline, CDR1 is SGHDT and CDR2 YYEEEE. V was shortened by 4 bases and J by 0 bases, with 8 bases between the two germline ends. The CDR3 DNA is TGTGCCAGCAGCACAGTCCCCTCTGGGGCCAACGTCCTGACTTTC. Its translation: CASSTVPSGANVLTF.

This chain connects TRBV4-1 to TRBJ1-2; a possible D gene is TRBD1 (5 bases). The length of the CDR3 is 15 residues. Germline-derived CDR1 and CDR2 are MGHRA and YSYEKL. Trimming pared 5 bases from V and 8 bases from J, leaving 21 bases between. CDR3 amino acids: CASSSVGGPVRGYTF. For the CDR3, the DNA is TGCGCCAGCAGCTCCGTGGGGGGTCCTGTTCGGGGCTACACCTTC.

The chain joins TRBV6-1 to TRBJ2-2, with 7 bases identical to TRBD1. The CDR3 consists of 15 residues. V trimming: 1 base; J trimming: 6 bases; junction bases outside the gene matches: 5. Germline V gene data show CDR1 as MNHNS and CDR2 as SASEGT. This CDR3 reads CASSEGTGIPGELFF. Here the CDR3 DNA reads TGTGCCAGCAGTGAAGGGACAGGAATTCCCGGGGAGCTGTTTTTT.

Notes on this clone: Sequence at one end of the junction differs from germline and may be a read error. Other DNA sequences in the same sample also yield this CDR3. The V and J genes are TRBV7-7 and TRBJ2-5, with a weak D call TRBD1 (5 bases). Germline CDR1 and CDR2: SSHAT and FNYEAQ (reference sequence). The CDR3 has 13 residues. CDR3 nucleotides: TGTGCTAGCAGCTTAGACAGCCAAGAGACCCAGTACTTC. Its translation: CASSLDSQETQYF.

This chain joins TRBV30 and TRBJ2-7, with 11 positions matching TRBD2. The CDR3 is 13 residues long. Trimming took 5 bases from V and 3 from J; bases not matched to a gene: 3. Per germline, CDR1 GTSNPN and CDR2 SVGIG (reference sequence). CDR3 coding DNA: TGTGCCTGGGGGACTAGCGGAGACTACGAGCAGTACTTC. It encodes CAWGTSGDYEQYF.

This clone was seen a single time. The chain links TRBV19 to TRBJ1-5, with D perhaps matching TRBD1 (5 bases). From germline, CDR1 is LNHDA and CDR2 SQIVND (reference sequence). This CDR3 has 15 amino acids. The V end lost 5 bases, the J end lost 5 bases, and 16 bases lay between the germline ends. Written as DNA, the CDR3 is TGTGCCAGTAGTCCGATCGACAGCCCCGATCAGCCCCAGCATTTT. Translation gives CASSPIDSPDQPQHF.

The rearrangement joins TRBV9 to TRBJ2-2; TRBD2 aligns across 12 bases. V lost 0 bases, J lost 7 bases, and 10 bases stayed unmatched. CDR1 and CDR2 (germline): SGDLS, YYNGEE. This CDR3 is 18 amino acids long. Written as DNA, the CDR3 is TGTGCCAGCAGCGTAGTAGTTGGACTAGCGGGACCAGGCGGGGAGCTGTTTTTT. It encodes CASSVVVGLAGPGGELFF.

V and J are TRBV19 and TRBJ1-1, with TRBD1 as a possible D gene (6 bases). Germline lookup yields CDR1 LNHDA and CDR2 SQIVND (reference sequence). V lost 7 bases and J lost 2, with 14 bases in between. The CDR3 runs to 14 residues. CDR3 residues: CASISDRLNTEAFF. CDR3 DNA sequence: TGTGCCAGTATTTCTGACAGGCTAAACACTGAAGCTTTCTTT.

V gene TRBV10-2 combines with J gene TRBJ2-7; no clear D gene. This CDR3 region has 12 residues. Trimming took off 0 bases at V and 4 bases at J, with 4 bases between the two ends. The germline gives CDR1 WSHSY, CDR2 SAAADI. CDR3 in DNA: TGCGCCAGCAGTGAGTCCGGTTACGAGCAGTACTTC. This encodes CASSESGYEQYF.

The chain combines TRBV11-2 with TRBJ2-1; a weak D match, TRBD2 (6 bases). CDR1 is SGHAT and CDR2 is FQNNGV in the germline V gene. The CDR3 loop spans 13 amino acids. Deletions cut 1 base from V and 15 bases from J, with 16 bases between. The CDR3 DNA reads as TGTGCCAGCAGCTTAGTTAGTGGGGGAGGCCTGTTCTTC. Translating it yields CASSLVSGGGLFF.

The genes are TRBV15 and TRBJ1-2; possibly TRBD1 for D (5 bases). Germline V CDR1 and CDR2: LNHNV, YYDKDF (reference sequence). Trimming took off 4 bases at V and 5 bases at J, with 14 bases between the two ends. CDR3 length: 14 amino acids. CDR3 sequence: CATSTLGGAYGYTF. The CDR3 region has the DNA TGTGCCACCAGCACATTAGGAGGGGCTTATGGCTACACCTTC.

The rearrangement uses TRBV5-1 and TRBJ2-3; TRBD2 aligns across 14 bases. The CDR3 covers 16 residues. CDR1 and CDR2 from the germline V gene are SGHRS and YFSETQ. With 0 bases clipped from V and 4 bases from J, the junction kept 1 base outside the gene matches. The CDR3 DNA reads as TGCGCCAGCAGCTTGGGGACTAGCGGGAGGTCAGATACGCAGTATTTT. This translates into CASSLGTSGRSDTQYF.

The chain is built from TRBV5-1 and TRBJ2-7; TRBD1 matches 10 bases. Germline V gene data show CDR1 as SGHRS and CDR2 as YFSETQ. This CDR3 region has 15 residues. V trimming: 5 bases; J trimming: 0 bases; junction bases outside the gene matches: 5. CDR3 loop: CASRDRDRGSYEQYF. CDR3 DNA: TGCGCCAGCAGAGACCGGGACAGGGGCTCCTACGAGCAGTACTTC.

The chain couples TRBV6-5 to TRBJ1-5; no definite D call. The CDR3 contains 15 residues. CDR1 MNHEY and CDR2 SVGAGI come from the germline V gene. The V gene lost 4 bases and the J gene lost 2 bases, with 12 bases spanning the gap. This CDR3 is CASSSSAGGNQPQHF. The CDR3 DNA is TGTGCCAGCAGTTCCTCCGCGGGAGGCAATCAGCCCCAGCATTTT.

The chain combines TRBV5-6 with TRBJ2-5; no clear D gene. The CDR3 runs to 14 residues. From germline, CDR1 is SGHDT and CDR2 YYEEEE. Trimming cost V 0 bases and J 1 base, with 7 bases left between them. In DNA form, the CDR3 reads TGTGCCAGCAGCTTGGCAACGGGCCAAGAGACCCAGTACTTC. It encodes CASSLATGQETQYF. The full variable domain, rest sourced from reference TRBV5-6 and TRBJ2-5, is DAGVTQSPTHLIKTRGQQVTLRCSPKSGHDTVSWYQQALGQGPQFIFQYYEEEERQRGNFPDRFSGHQFPNYSSELNVNALLLGDSALYLCASSLATGQETQYFGPGTRLLVL.

This clone was recorded once. The chain recombines TRBV4-2 with TRBJ2-3; D gene uncertain. The CDR3 consists of 15 residues. Germline CDR1 and CDR2: LGHNA and YNFKEQ. V was pared by 0 bases and J by 6 bases, with 13 bases between. CDR3 coding DNA: TGTGCCAGCAGCCAAGATTGGCAGGCCCCGGATACGCAGTATTTT. This translates into CASSQDWQAPDTQYF.

This clone was seen once. V gene TRBV30 combines with J gene TRBJ1-3, with D possibly matching TRBD1 (6 bases). This CDR3 comprises 13 residues. Germline loops: CDR1 GTSNPN, CDR2 SVGIG (reference sequence). V lost 5 bases to trimming and J lost 4 bases, with 12 bases between them. CDR3 region: CAWATGSGNTIYF. CDR3 bases: TGTGCCTGGGCTACAGGGTCAGGAAACACCATATATTTT.